These 5 T cell receptor beta chains were all obtained from the same sample, sequenced in a study of blood T cell repertoires in COVID-19. The repertoire was sequenced with immunoSEQ multiplex PCR; TCRdb's copy has only in-frame clones and lacks some. The sample records 85,000 to 130,000 clones, roughly four fifths being singletons. Sequencing was carried out using peripheral blood. Receptors were obtained from a woman in her fifties or sixties with acute or convalescent COVID-19.

The V and J genes are TRBV2 and TRBJ1-3; 10 bases are shared with TRBD1. Trimming removed 1 base from V and 8 bases from J; junction bases left unmatched: 5. The CDR3 extends over 15 amino acids. The germline CDR1 and CDR2 sequences are SNHLY and FYNNEI. In DNA form, the CDR3 reads TGTGCCAGCAGTGAAGGACAGGGGGCTGGGGACACCATATATTTT. Amino acids: CASSEGQGAGDTIYF.

The chain combines TRBV2 with TRBJ2-7; TRBD2 agrees at 8 bases. Germline-derived CDR1 and CDR2 are SNHLY and FYNNEI. The J segment lost 2 bases and the V segment lost 6 bases, leaving 3 bases of the junction unmatched. The CDR3 is made up of 13 amino acids. The CDR3 coding sequence is TGTGCCAGCAGGGATAGCGGGACCTACGAGCAGTACTTC. Its protein is CASRDSGTYEQYF.

The chain couples TRBV5-1 to TRBJ1-2; TRBD1 agrees at 10 bases. The CDR3 is 15 residues long. Losses at the gene ends were 0 bases for V and 7 bases for J; bases not matched to a gene: 6. CDR1 is SGHRS and CDR2 is YFSETQ in the germline V gene. The CDR3 DNA reads TGCGCCAGCAGCTTGGCCGGGACAGGGGACAGTGGCTACACCTTC. Amino acids: CASSLAGTGDSGYTF.

The chain employs TRBV5-1 and TRBJ2-2, with no clear D. Trimming left V 0 bases short and J 1 base short, with 4 bases between. Looked up from germline, CDR1 is SGHRS and CDR2 is YFSETQ. The length of the CDR3 is 14 residues. In DNA form, the CDR3 reads TGCGCCAGCAGCTTGGCCCTGAACACCGGGGAGCTGTTTTTT. Translation: CASSLALNTGELFF.

V is TRBV29-1 and J is TRBJ1-1; TRBD1 matches 7 bases. CDR1 and CDR2 (germline): SQVTM, ANQGSEA. This CDR3 spans 13 amino acids. V lost 7 bases to trimming and J lost 4 bases; unmatched junction nucleotides: 9. In DNA form, the CDR3 reads TGCAGCGCCGACCGGGCAGGGGGCACTGAAGCTTTCTTT. Encoded protein: CSADRAGGTEAFF. The variable domain in full, with the rest retrieved from reference TRBV29-1 and TRBJ1-1, is SAVISQKPSRDICQRGTSLTIQCQVDSQVTMMFWYRQQPGQSLTLIATANQGSEATYESGFVIDKFPISRPNLTFSTLTVSNMSPEDSSIYLCSADRAGGTEAFFGQGTRLTVV.